What follows is one TCR beta chain and its context. The conserved final phenylalanine or tryptophan is absent from the CDR3, which likely points to a read error. The limits of the CDR3 on the DNA are not certain, so only TCRdb's listed CDR3 is given. TCRdb ran MiXCR on the PCR reads and lists one entry per CDR3 protein. The sample lists approximately 11,000 distinct CDR3 sequences, 45% to 55% occurring once. The CDR3 adds up to 13 amino acids, both ends counted. This sample is part of a study of CD4 and CD8 cells across lung adenocarcinoma regions. V usage is TRBV22-1 and J usage is TRBJ2-4; TRBD1 is taken as the D call from the table, unchecked against the DNA. TRBV22-1 is listed as a pseudogene. The sequence derives from a female donor with lung adenocarcinoma. The CD4 and CD8 labels of this study may be unreliable. The sequenced sample was CD8+ T cells from the margin of a lung tumor. CDR3 loop: CPGPGVSLFPYGA.